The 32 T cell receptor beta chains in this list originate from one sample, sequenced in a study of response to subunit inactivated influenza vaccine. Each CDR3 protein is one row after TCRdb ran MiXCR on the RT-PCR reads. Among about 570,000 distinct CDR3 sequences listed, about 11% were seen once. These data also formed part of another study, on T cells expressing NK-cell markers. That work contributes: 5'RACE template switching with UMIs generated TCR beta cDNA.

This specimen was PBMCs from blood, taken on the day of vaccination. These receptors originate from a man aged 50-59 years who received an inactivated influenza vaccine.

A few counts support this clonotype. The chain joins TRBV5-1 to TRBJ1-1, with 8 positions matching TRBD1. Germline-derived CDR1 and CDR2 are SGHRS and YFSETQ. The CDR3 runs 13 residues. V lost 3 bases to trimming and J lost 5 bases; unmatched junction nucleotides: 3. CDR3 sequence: CASSYDRGTEAFF. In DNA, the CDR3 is TGCGCCAGCAGCTACGACAGGGGAACTGAAGCTTTCTTT.

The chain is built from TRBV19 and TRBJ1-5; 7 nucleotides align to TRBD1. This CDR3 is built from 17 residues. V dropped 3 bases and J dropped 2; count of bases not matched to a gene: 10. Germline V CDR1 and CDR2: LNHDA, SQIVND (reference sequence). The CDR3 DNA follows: TGTGCCAGTAGTATTCTCCACGGGACAGTGCGCAATCAGCCCCAGCATTTT. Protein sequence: CASSILHGTVRNQPQHF.

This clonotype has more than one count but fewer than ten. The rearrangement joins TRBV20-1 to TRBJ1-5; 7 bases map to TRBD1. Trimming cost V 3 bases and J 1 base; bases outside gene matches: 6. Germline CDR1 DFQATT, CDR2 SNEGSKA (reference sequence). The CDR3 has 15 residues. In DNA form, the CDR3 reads TGCAGTGCTAGTATTACAGGGGTCAGCAATCAGCCCCAGCATTTT. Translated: CSASITGVSNQPQHF.

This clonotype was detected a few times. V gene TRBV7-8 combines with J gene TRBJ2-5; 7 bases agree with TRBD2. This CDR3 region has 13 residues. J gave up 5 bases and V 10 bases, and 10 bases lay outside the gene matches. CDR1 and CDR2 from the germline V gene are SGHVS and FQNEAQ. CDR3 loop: CATVTSRTETQYF. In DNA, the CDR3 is TGTGCCACCGTGACTAGCAGGACGGAGACCCAGTACTTC.

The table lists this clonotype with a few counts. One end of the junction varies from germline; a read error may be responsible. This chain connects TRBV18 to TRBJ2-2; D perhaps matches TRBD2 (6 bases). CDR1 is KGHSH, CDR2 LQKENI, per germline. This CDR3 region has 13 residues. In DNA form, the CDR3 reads TGTGCCAGCTCACCTGACGGGACTGGGGTGCTGTTTTTT. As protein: CASSPDGTGVLFF. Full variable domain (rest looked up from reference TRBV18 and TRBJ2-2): NAGVMQNPRHLVRRRGQEARLRCSPMKGHSHVYWYRQLPEEGLKFMVYLQKENIIDESGMPKERFSAEFPKEGPSILRIQQVVRGDSAAYFCASSPDGTGVLFFGEGSRLTVL.

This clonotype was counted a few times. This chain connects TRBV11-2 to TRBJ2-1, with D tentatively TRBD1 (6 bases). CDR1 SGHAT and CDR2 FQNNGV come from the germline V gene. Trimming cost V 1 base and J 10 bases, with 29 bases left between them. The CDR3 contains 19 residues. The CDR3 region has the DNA TGTGCCAGCAGCTTAGTCGTTCCGGGACACGTTCCTACCGCTGGGGAGCAGTTCTTC. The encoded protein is CASSLVVPGHVPTAGEQFF. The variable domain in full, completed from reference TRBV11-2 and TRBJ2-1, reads EAGVAQSPRYKIIEKRQSVAFWCNPISGHATLYWYQQILGQGPKLLIQFQNNGVVDDSQLPKDRFSAERLKGVDSTLKIQPAKLEDSAVYLCASSLVVPGHVPTAGEQFFGPGTRLTVL.

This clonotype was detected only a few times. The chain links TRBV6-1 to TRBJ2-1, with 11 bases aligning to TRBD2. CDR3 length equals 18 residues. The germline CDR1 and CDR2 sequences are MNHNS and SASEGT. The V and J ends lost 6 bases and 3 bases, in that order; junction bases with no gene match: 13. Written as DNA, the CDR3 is TGTGCCAGCAGCTCGGGACTAGCGGCAAAACGAGTCTACAATGAGCAGTTCTTC. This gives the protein CASSSGLAAKRVYNEQFF.

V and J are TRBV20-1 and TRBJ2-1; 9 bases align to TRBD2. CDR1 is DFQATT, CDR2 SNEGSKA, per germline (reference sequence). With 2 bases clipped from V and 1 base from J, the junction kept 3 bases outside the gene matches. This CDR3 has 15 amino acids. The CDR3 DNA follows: TGCAGTGCTAGACCTAGCGGGATATCCTACAATGAGCAGTTCTTC. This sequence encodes CSARPSGISYNEQFF.

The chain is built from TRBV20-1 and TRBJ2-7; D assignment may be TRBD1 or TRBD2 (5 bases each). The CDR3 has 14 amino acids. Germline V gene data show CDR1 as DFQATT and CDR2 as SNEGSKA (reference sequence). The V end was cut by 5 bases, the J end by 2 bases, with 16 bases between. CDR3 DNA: TGCAGTGCTTCCCATCCGGGACCCACCTACGAGCAGTACTTC. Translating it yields CSASHPGPTYEQYF.

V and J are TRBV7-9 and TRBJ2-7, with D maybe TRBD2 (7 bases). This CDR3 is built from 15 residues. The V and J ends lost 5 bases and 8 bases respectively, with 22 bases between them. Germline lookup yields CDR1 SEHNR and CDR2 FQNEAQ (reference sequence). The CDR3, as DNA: TGTGCCAGCAGCGCGGTGGGGGGGGCCCAACCGAAGCAGTACTTC. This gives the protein CASSAVGGAQPKQYF.

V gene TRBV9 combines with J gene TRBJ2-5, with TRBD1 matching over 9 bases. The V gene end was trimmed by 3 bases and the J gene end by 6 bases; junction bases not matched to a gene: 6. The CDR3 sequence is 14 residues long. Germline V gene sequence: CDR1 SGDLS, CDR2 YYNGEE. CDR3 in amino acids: CASSAGTGIKTQYF. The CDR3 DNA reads TGTGCCAGCAGCGCCGGGACAGGGATTAAGACCCAGTACTTC. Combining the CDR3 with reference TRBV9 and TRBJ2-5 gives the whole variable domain DSGVTQTPKHLITATGQRVTLRCSPRSGDLSVYWYQQSLDQGLQFLIQYYNGEERAKGNILERFSAQQFPDLHSELNLSSLELGDSALYFCASSAGTGIKTQYFGPGTRLLVL.

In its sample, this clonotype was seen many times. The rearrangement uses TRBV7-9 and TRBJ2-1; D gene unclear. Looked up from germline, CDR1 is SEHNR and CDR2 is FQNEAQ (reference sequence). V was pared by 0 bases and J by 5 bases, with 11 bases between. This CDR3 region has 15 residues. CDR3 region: CASSLAWERDNEQFF. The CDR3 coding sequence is TGTGCCAGCAGCTTAGCTTGGGAACGGGACAATGAGCAGTTCTTC.

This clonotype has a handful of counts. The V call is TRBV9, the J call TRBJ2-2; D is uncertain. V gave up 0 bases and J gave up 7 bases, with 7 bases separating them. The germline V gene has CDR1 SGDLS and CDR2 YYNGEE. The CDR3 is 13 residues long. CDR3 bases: TGTGCCAGCAGCGTAGATGGGGTCGGGGAGCTGTTTTTT. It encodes CASSVDGVGELFF. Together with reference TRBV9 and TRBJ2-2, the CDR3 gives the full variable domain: DSGVTQTPKHLITATGQRVTLRCSPRSGDLSVYWYQQSLDQGLQFLIQYYNGEERAKGNILERFSAQQFPDLHSELNLSSLELGDSALYFCASSVDGVGELFFGEGSRLTVL.

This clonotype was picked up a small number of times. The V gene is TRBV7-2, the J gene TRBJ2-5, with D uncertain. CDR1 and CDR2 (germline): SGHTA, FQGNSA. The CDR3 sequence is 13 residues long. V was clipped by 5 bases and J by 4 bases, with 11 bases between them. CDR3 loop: CASSPNSAETQYF. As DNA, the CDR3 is TGTGCCAGCAGCCCCAACTCGGCAGAGACCCAGTACTTC.

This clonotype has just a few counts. The CDR3 protein is CASRSDPTRSYEQYF. CDR3 nucleotide sequence: TGTGCCAGCAGATCCGACCCCACTCGATCCTACGAGCAGTACTTC. The V gene is TRBV28, the J gene TRBJ2-7; no clear D. V was pared by 6 bases and J by 1 base, with 16 bases between. There are 15 residues in the CDR3. The germline CDR1 and CDR2 sequences are MDHEN and SYDVKM.

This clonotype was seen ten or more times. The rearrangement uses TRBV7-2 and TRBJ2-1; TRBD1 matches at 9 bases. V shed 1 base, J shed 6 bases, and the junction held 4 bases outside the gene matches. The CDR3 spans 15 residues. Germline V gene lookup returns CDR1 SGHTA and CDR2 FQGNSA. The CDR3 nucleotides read TGTGCCAGCAGCTTAGGACAGGGGGTAGGCAATGAGCAGTTCTTC. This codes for CASSLGQGVGNEQFF.

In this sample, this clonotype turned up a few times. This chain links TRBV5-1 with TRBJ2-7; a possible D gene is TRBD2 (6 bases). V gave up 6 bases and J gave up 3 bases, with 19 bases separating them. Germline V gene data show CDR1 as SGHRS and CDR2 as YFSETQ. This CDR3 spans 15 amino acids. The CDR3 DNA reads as TGCGCCAGCACCCTTGGTGGAGGGAACGACTACGAGCAGTACTTC. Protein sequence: CASTLGGGNDYEQYF.

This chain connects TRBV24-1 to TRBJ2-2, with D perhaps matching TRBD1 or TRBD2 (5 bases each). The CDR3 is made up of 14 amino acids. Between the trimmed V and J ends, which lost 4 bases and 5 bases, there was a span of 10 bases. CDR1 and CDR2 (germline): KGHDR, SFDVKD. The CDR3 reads CATSERGRTGELFF. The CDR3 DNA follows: TGTGCCACCAGTGAGAGGGGTCGGACCGGGGAGCTGTTTTTT.

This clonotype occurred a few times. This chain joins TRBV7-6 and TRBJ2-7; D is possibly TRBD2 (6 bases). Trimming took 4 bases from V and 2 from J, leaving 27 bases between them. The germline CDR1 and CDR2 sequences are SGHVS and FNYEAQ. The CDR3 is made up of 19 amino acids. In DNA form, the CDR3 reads TGTGCCAGCAGCTCGATAGGCGGGACGGCTACTCATTTAACCTACGAGCAGTACTTC. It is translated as CASSSIGGTATHLTYEQYF.

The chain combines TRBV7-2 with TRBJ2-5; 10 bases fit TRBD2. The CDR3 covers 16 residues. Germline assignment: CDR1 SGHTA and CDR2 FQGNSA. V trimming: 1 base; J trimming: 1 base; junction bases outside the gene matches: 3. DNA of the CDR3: TGTGCCAGCAGCTTAGTGGCTAGCGGGGGCCAAGAGACCCAGTACTTC. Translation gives CASSLVASGGQETQYF.

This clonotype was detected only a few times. The CDR3 region has the DNA TGTGCCAGCAGCTCACAGGGGGGTCTGTCGTACGAGCAGTACTTC. It encodes CASSSQGGLSYEQYF. V usage is TRBV7-2 and J usage is TRBJ2-7, with 8 bases fitting TRBD1. The CDR3 loop spans 15 amino acids. The V segment lost 4 bases and the J segment 4 bases; nucleotides outside the gene matches: 9. Germline assignment: CDR1 SGHTA and CDR2 FQGNSA.

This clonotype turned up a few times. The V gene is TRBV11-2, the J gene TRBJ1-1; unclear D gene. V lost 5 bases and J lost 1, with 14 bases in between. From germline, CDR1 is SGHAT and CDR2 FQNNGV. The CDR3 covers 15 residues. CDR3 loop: CASSTRQRRNTEAFF. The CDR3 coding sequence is TGTGCCAGCAGCACACGTCAGAGAAGGAACACTGAAGCTTTCTTT.

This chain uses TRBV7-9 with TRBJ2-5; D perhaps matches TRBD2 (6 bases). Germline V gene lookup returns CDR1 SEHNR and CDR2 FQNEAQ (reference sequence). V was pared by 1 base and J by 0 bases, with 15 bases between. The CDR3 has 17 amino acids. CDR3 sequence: CASSLGGTASYQETQYF. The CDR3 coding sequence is TGTGCCAGCAGCTTAGGAGGGACTGCCTCCTACCAAGAGACCCAGTACTTC. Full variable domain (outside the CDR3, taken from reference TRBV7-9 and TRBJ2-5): DTGVSQNPRHKITKRGQNVTFRCDPISEHNRLYWYRQTLGQGPEFLTYFQNEAQLEKSRLLSDRFSAERPKGSFSTLEIQRTEQGDSAMYLCASSLGGTASYQETQYFGPGTRLLVL.

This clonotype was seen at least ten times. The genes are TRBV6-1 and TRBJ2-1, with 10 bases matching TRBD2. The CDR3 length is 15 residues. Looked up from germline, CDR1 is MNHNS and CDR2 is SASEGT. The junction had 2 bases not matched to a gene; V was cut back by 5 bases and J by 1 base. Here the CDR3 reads CASSRSGRSYNEQFF. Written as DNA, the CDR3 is TGTGCCAGCAGTCGTAGCGGGAGGTCCTACAATGAGCAGTTCTTC.

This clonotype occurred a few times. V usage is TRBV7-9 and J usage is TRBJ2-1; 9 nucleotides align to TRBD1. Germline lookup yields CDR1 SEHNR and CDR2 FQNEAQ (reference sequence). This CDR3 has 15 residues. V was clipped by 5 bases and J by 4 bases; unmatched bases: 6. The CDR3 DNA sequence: TGTGCCAGCAGCCACGACAGGGGGGTTTACAATGAGCAGTTCTTC. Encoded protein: CASSHDRGVYNEQFF.

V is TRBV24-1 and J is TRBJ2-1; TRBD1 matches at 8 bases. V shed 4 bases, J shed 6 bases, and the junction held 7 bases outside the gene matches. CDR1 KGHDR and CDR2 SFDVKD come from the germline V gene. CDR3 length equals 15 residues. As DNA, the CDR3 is TGTGCCACCAGTGACCCTGGGACAGGAACCAATGAGCAGTTCTTC. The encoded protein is CATSDPGTGTNEQFF.

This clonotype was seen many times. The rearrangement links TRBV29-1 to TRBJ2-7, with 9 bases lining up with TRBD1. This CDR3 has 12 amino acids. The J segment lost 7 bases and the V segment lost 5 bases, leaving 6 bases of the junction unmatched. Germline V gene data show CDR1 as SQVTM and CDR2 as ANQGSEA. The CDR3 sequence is CSVKQGASEQYF. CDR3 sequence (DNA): TGCAGCGTTAAACAGGGGGCGAGTGAGCAGTACTTC.

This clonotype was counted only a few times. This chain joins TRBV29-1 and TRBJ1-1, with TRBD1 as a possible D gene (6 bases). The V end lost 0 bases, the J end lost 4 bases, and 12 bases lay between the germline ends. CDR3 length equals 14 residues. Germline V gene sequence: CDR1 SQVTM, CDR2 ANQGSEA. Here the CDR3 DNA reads TGCAGCGTTGAAGATCCGGGGGCGTTCACTGAAGCTTTCTTT. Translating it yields CSVEDPGAFTEAFF.

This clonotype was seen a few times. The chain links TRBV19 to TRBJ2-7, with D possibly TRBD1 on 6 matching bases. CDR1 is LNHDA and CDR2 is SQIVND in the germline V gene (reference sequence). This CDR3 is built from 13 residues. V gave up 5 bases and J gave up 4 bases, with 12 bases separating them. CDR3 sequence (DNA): TGTGCCAGTAGTCGAGGGGGTGCATACGAGCAGTACTTC. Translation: CASSRGGAYEQYF.

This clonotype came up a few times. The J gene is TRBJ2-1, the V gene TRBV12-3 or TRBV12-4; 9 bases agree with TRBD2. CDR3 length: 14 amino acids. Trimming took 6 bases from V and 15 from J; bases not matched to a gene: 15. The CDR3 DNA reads TGTGCCAGCAGAGTTATGGCGGGGGGGCCTGGAGTGTTCTTC. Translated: CASRVMAGGPGVFF.

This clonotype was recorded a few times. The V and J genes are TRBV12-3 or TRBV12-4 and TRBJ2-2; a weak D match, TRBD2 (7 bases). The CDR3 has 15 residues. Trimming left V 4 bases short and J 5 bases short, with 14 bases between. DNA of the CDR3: TGTGCCAGCAGTTGGGGGGGCGGAATTACCGGGGAGCTGTTTTTT. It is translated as CASSWGGGITGELFF.

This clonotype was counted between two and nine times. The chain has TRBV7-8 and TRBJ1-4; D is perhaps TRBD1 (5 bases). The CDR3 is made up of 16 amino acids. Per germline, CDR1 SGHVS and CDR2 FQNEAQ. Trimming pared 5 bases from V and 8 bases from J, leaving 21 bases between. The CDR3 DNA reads TGTGCCAGCAGCAACCGAGTGTGGGATCGACAGGAAAAACTGTTTTTT. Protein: CASSNRVWDRQEKLFF.